Shown below are 22 T cell receptor beta chains from a single sample sequenced in a study of blood T cell repertoires in COVID-19. Sequencing was performed with immunoSEQ multiplex PCR; in TCRdb, only in-frame clones are kept and a portion is missing. The table has 200,000 to 250,000 clones, more than 80% seen once. The sample was peripheral blood. The source is an elderly woman with acute or convalescent COVID-19.

The V gene is TRBV4-1, the J gene TRBJ1-5, with D perhaps matching TRBD1 (6 bases). Germline V gene sequence: CDR1 MGHRA, CDR2 YSYEKL. The V end was cut by 4 bases, the J end by 11 bases, with 18 bases between. This CDR3 is 14 amino acids long. The CDR3 DNA sequence: TGCGCCAGCAGCCTCAGAGATGAACAGGGCGCCCAGCATTTT. Translating gives CASSLRDEQGAQHF.

The chain has TRBV12-3 or TRBV12-4 and TRBJ1-4; D gene ambiguous. There are 13 residues in the CDR3. Trimming removed 8 bases from V and 5 bases from J, with 12 bases in between. The CDR3 here is CASRSPVNEKLFF. Written as DNA, the CDR3 is TGTGCCAGCCGTTCACCAGTGAATGAAAAACTGTTTTTT.

The rearrangement links TRBV27 to TRBJ1-2, with TRBD1 matching 10 bases. Trimming took 4 bases from V and 5 from J; bases not matched to a gene: 7. Germline CDR1 and CDR2: MNHEY and SMNVEV (reference sequence). The CDR3 runs 15 residues. The CDR3 region has the DNA TGTGCCAGCAGTTATCGGGACAGGGGATTGTATGGCTACACCTTC. Translation gives CASSYRDRGLYGYTF.

In the case of this clone: This sample also contains other DNA sequences that code for the same CDR3. The chain recombines TRBV4-3 with TRBJ1-6, with no clear D. The germline CDR1 and CDR2 sequences are LGHNA and YSLEER. The CDR3 loop spans 15 amino acids. Trimming took off 0 bases at V and 5 bases at J, with 8 bases between the two ends. In DNA, the CDR3 is TGCGCCAGCAGCCAAGATTACAGAGATAATTCACCCCTCCACTTT. It is translated as CASSQDYRDNSPLHF.

The rearrangement joins TRBV20-1 to TRBJ2-7; the match to TRBD2 covers 9 bases. V lost 3 bases, J lost 3 bases, and 6 bases stayed unmatched. The germline V gene encodes CDR1 DFQATT and CDR2 SNEGSKA (reference sequence). The CDR3 has 14 amino acids. The CDR3 nucleotides are TGCAGTGCTAGTCCAGCGGGAGGACTCTACGAGCAGTACTTC. Its protein product is CSASPAGGLYEQYF.

This clone was found a few times. The V call is TRBV7-2, the J call TRBJ2-3, with 8 bases matching TRBD1. The length of the CDR3 is 15 residues. V lost 5 bases and J lost 4; bases outside the gene matches: 8. Germline-derived CDR1 and CDR2 are SGHTA and FQGNSA. The CDR3 coding sequence is TGTGCCAGCAGCCCAAGGACAGGGTCGGCAGATACGCAGTATTTT. As protein: CASSPRTGSADTQYF.

The count of this clone is one. This sequence joins TRBV7-2 and TRBJ2-5; D is perhaps TRBD1 (6 bases). Trimming cost V 1 base and J 4 bases, with 13 bases left between them. The length of the CDR3 is 15 residues. Per the germline V gene, CDR1 is SGHTA and CDR2 is FQGNSA. The CDR3 region has the DNA TGTGCCAGCAGCTTAGTGGTGGGGGCCGGAGAGACCCAGTACTTC. Residues: CASSLVVGAGETQYF.

The chain has TRBV10-3 and TRBJ2-3, with D perhaps TRBD2 (6 bases). The CDR3 runs 14 residues. CDR1 is ENHRY, CDR2 SYGVKD, per germline. V was clipped by 7 bases and J by 1 base, with 12 bases between them. For the CDR3, the DNA is TGTGCCATCAAAGAGGCTAGCGGCACAGATACGCAGTATTTT. It yields the protein CAIKEASGTDTQYF.

This clone has only a few counts. V is TRBV11-2 and J is TRBJ2-7; D gene ambiguous. Trimming took off 5 bases at V and 3 bases at J, with 17 bases between the two ends. CDR1 SGHAT and CDR2 FQNNGV come from the germline V gene. The CDR3 has 15 residues. CDR3 nucleotide sequence: TGTGCCAGCAGCGCCGACCGAGCCGCGGTCTACGAGCAGTACTTC. Protein: CASSADRAAVYEQYF.

The genes are TRBV10-3 and TRBJ1-5, with D tentatively TRBD1 (6 bases). The germline V and J ends were trimmed by 0 bases and 0 bases, with 9 bases remaining between them. Germline V CDR1 and CDR2: ENHRY, SYGVKD. CDR3 size: 16 residues. The DNA of the CDR3 is TGTGCCATCAGTGAGTCGGGGGCTGCTAGCAATCAGCCCCAGCATTTT. Amino acids: CAISESGAASNQPQHF.

The V and J genes are TRBV19 and TRBJ1-1; no clear D gene. Deletions cut 2 bases from V and 1 base from J, with 8 bases between. This CDR3 has 14 amino acids. From germline, CDR1 is LNHDA and CDR2 SQIVND (reference sequence). The CDR3 spells CASSIMPGNTEAFF. As DNA, the CDR3 is TGTGCCAGTAGTATAATGCCGGGGAACACTGAAGCTTTCTTT.

This chain uses TRBV27 with TRBJ2-1; D possibly corresponds to TRBD1 (6 bases). V shed 4 bases and J shed 4 bases, with 14 bases lying between them. Germline CDR1 and CDR2: MNHEY and SMNVEV (reference sequence). The length of the CDR3 is 15 residues. The CDR3 coding sequence is TGTGCCAGCAGTTCGCCGGGACACCTTTACAATGAGCAGTTCTTC. This codes for CASSSPGHLYNEQFF.

This clone has just one count. The gene calls are TRBV5-6 and TRBJ1-6; D is possibly TRBD1 (5 bases). This CDR3 is built from 15 residues. Germline-derived CDR1 and CDR2 are SGHDT and YYEEEE. V shed 0 bases and J shed 10 bases, with 14 bases lying between them. CDR3: CASSLGRGIQSPLHF. The CDR3 nucleotides read TGTGCCAGCAGCTTGGGAAGGGGTATACAGTCACCCCTCCACTTT.

This clone came up once. This chain links TRBV6-4 with TRBJ2-7; tentatively, D is TRBD1 (6 bases). CDR3 length: 15 amino acids. The germline V and J ends were trimmed by 7 bases and 0 bases, with 16 bases remaining between them. The germline V gene encodes CDR1 MRHNA and CDR2 SNTAGT. The CDR3 DNA sequence: TGTGCCAGCAAGAAGGACAGCCAGAGCTCCTACGAGCAGTACTTC. Amino acids: CASKKDSQSSYEQYF.

This chain connects TRBV4-3 to TRBJ1-1; 8 bases are a match to TRBD1. The CDR3 has 14 amino acids. V was clipped by 0 bases and J by 10 bases; unmatched bases: 7. Germline-derived CDR1 and CDR2 are LGHNA and YSLEER. The CDR3 DNA reads TGCGCCAGCAGCCAAGATAGATCCGACAGGGGAGCTTTCTTT. Its protein is CASSQDRSDRGAFF.

The genes are TRBV6-4 and TRBJ2-5, with 10 bases lining up with TRBD1. Trimming cost V 8 bases and J 4 bases; bases outside gene matches: 10. Germline CDR1 MRHNA, CDR2 SNTAGT. The CDR3 extends over 15 amino acids. Here the CDR3 reads CASSPGQGNGETQYF. CDR3 nucleotides: TGTGCCAGCTCCCCGGGACAGGGGAACGGAGAGACCCAGTACTTC.

The CDR3 here is CASSVSPLAGTTNEQFF. CDR3 nucleotides: TGTGCCAGCAGCGTAAGCCCTTTAGCGGGAACAACCAATGAGCAGTTCTTC. The rearrangement uses TRBV9 and TRBJ2-1; 8 nucleotides align to TRBD2. Looked up from germline, CDR1 is SGDLS and CDR2 is YYNGEE. V trimming: 1 base; J trimming: 6 bases; junction bases outside the gene matches: 12. The CDR3 runs 17 residues.

The chain links TRBV21-1 to TRBJ2-5; the DNA was not compared with TRBD2, the D call given in the table. TRBV21-1 is listed as a pseudogene. This CDR3 region has 13 residues. The CDR3 sequence: CASSGRREETQYF. The CDR3 DNA reads TGTGCCAGCAGCGGCAGGCGGGAAGAGACCCAGTACTTC.

The rearrangement uses TRBV18 and TRBJ1-1; TRBD1 is a possible D gene (5 bases). There are 13 residues in the CDR3. V lost 0 bases, J lost 6 bases, and 8 bases lay in between. The germline V gene has CDR1 KGHSH and CDR2 LQKENI. CDR3 sequence (DNA): TGTGCCAGCTCACCACCGGCAGGGTCTGAAGCTTTCTTT. Encoded protein: CASSPPAGSEAFF.

This chain uses TRBV24-1 with TRBJ2-5, with TRBD2 identical over 7 bases. CDR1 KGHDR and CDR2 SFDVKD come from the germline V gene. The CDR3 has 13 residues. J was trimmed by 4 bases and V by 4 bases; bases with no gene match: 2. The CDR3 loop is CATSEPGGETQYF. CDR3 sequence (DNA): TGTGCCACCAGTGAGCCGGGGGGAGAGACCCAGTACTTC.

V is TRBV27 and J is TRBJ1-2; no firm D call. Trimming cost V 2 bases and J 6 bases, with 10 bases left between them. The CDR3 covers 13 residues. Germline V gives CDR1 MNHEY, CDR2 SMNVEV (reference sequence). The CDR3 reads CASSLLRGNGYTF. Here the CDR3 DNA reads TGTGCCAGCAGTTTACTTCGCGGGAATGGCTACACCTTC.

The chain is built from TRBV6-6 and TRBJ1-6, with 8 bases fitting TRBD1. The germline gives CDR1 MNHNY, CDR2 SVGAGI (reference sequence). Unmatched junction bases numbered 9, after V lost 6 bases and J lost 8 bases. The CDR3 is 15 residues long. The CDR3 DNA sequence: TGTGCCAGCAGCAGGACAGGGTTGGGGGATTCACCCCTCCACTTT. Translation gives CASSRTGLGDSPLHF.